The clone carrying this T cell receptor beta chain has a single count. Its specificity is not known. Germline CDR1 is SGDLS and CDR2 is YYNGEE. The CDR3 sequence is 15 residues long. Trimming pared 0 bases from V and 4 bases from J, leaving 11 bases between. The assay was immunoSEQ multiplex PCR, and TCRdb's table has in-frame clones only and misses some. The table includes 110,000 or so clones, 80% to 90% detected once. The data originate from a study of T cell responses to AZD1222 COVID-19 vaccine. Study-level points and caveats: Only after the peak T cell response were repertoires sampled.

This TCR came from an adult in good health. The material sequenced was peripheral blood, taken on day 0 of AZD1222 vaccination. This chain connects TRBV9 to TRBJ2-1; perhaps D is TRBD1 or TRBD2 (5 bases each). The CDR3 nucleotides are TGTGCCAGCAGCGTAGCCGGGGCAGAATACAATGAGCAGTTCTTC. Amino acids: CASSVAGAEYNEQFF.